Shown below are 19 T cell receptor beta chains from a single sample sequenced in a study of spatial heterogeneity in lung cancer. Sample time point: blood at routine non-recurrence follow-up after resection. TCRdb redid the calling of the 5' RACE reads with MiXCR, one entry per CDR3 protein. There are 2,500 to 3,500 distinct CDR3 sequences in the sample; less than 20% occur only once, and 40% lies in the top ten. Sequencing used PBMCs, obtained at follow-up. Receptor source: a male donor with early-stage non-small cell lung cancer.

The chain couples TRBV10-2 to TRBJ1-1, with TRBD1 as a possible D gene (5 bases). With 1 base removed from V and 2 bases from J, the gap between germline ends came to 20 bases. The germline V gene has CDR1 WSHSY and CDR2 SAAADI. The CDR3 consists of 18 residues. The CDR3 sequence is CASSELLGGDGKNTEAFF. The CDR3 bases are TGCGCCAGCAGTGAGTTGCTCGGGGGGGACGGAAAAAACACTGAAGCTTTCTTT.

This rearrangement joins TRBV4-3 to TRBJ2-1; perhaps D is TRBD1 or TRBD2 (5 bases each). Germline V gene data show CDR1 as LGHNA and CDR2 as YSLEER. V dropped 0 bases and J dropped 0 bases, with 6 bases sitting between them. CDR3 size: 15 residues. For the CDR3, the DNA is TGCGCCAGCAGCCAAGATGGGGGCTCCTACAATGAGCAGTTCTTC. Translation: CASSQDGGSYNEQFF.

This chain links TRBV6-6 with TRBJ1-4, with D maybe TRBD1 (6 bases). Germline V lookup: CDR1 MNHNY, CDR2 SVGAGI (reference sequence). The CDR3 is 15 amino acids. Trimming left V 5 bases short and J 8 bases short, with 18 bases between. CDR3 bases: TGTGCCAGCAGTCCACTACAGGGACGCCTGGAAAAACTGTTTTTT. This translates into CASSPLQGRLEKLFF.

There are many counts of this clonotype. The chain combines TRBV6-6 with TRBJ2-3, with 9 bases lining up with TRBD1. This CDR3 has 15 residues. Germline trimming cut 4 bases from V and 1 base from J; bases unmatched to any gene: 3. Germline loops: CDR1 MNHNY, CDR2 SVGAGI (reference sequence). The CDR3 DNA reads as TGTGCCAGCAGTTCCCGGGACAGGGGCACAGATACGCAGTATTTT. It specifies CASSSRDRGTDTQYF.

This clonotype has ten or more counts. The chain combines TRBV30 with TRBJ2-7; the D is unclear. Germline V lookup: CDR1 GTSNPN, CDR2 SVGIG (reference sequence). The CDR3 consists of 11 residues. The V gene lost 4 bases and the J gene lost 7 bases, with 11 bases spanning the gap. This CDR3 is CAWMRSWEQYV. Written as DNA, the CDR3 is TGTGCCTGGATGAGGTCATGGGAGCAGTACGTC.

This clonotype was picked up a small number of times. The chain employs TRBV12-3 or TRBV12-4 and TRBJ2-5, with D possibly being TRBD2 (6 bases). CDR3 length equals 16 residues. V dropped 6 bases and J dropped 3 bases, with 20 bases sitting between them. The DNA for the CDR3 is TGTGCCAGCAGCCGAATTGGGGGGTCCATTAAAGAGACCCAGTACTTC. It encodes CASSRIGGSIKETQYF.

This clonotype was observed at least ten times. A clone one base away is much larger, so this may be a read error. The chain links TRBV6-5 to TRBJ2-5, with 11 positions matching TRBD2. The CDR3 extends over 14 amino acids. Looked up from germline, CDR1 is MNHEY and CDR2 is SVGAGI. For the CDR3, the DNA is TGTGTCAGCAAGACTAGCGGGGCCCAAGAGACCCAGTACTTC. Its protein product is CVSKTSGAQETQYF.

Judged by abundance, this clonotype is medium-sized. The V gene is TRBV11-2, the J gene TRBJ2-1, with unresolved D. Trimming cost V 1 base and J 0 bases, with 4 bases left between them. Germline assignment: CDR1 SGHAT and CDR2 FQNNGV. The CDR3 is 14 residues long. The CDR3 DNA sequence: TGTGCCAGCAGCTTAGGTTCCTCCTACAATGAGCAGTTCTTC. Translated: CASSLGSSYNEQFF.

In DNA form, the CDR3 reads TGTGCCAGCAGTTACTCTCAGGACGGCTACTACGAGCAGTACTTC. It yields the protein CASSYSQDGYYEQYF. The gene calls are TRBV6-2 or TRBV6-3 and TRBJ2-7; D call uncertain. The ends were cut back, 0 bases at V and 3 bases at J, with 12 bases in the middle. The CDR3 has 15 amino acids. Germline values: CDR1 MNHEY, CDR2 SVGEGT.

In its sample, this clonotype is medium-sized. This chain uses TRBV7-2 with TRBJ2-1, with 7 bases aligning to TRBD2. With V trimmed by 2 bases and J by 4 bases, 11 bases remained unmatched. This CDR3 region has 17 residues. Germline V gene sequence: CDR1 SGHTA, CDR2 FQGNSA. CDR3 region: CASSLLGTTSPYNEQFF. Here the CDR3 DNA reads TGTGCCAGCAGCTTACTGGGGACTACAAGTCCATACAATGAGCAGTTCTTC.

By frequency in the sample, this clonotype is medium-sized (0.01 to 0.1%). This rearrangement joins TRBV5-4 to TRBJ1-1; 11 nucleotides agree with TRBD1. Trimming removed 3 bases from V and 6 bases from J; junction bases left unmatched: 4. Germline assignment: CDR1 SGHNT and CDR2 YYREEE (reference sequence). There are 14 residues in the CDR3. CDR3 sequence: CASSSGTGGPEAFF. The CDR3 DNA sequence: TGTGCCAGCAGCTCCGGGACAGGGGGTCCTGAAGCTTTCTTT.

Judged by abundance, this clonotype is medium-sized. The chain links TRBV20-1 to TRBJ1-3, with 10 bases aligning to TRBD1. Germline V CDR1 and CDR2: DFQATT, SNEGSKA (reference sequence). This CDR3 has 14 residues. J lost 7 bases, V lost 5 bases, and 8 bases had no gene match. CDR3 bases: TGCAGTGCTGTTGGACAGGGGGGGATGAACACCATATATTTT. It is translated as CSAVGQGGMNTIYF.

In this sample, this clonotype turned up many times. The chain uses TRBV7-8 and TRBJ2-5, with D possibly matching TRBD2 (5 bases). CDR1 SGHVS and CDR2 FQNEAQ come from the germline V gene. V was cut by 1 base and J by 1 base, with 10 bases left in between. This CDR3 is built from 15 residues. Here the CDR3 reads CASSLGAGRQETQYF. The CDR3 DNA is TGTGCCAGCAGCTTAGGGGCGGGTCGCCAAGAGACCCAGTACTTC.

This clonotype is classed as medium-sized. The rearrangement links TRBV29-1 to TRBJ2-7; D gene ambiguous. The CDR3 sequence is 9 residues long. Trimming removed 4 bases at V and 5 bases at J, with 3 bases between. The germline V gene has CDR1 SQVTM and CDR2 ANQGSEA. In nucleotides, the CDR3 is TGCAGCGTTGGGGACGAGCAGTACGTC. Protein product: CSVGDEQYV.

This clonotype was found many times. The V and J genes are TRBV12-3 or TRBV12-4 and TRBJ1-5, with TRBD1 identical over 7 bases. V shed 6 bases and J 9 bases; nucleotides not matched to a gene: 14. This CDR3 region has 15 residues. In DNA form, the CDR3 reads TGTGCCAGCAGCCCAATGGGGTTGACAGGGCTGCCCCAGCATTTT. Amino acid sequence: CASSPMGLTGLPQHF.

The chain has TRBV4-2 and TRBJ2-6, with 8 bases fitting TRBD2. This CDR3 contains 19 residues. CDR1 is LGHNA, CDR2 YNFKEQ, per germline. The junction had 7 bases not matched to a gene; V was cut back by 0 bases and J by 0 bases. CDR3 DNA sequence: TGTGCCAGCAGCCAAGAGCGAGCGGGGGTAATCTCTGGGGCCAACGTCCTGACTTTC. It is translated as CASSQERAGVISGANVLTF.

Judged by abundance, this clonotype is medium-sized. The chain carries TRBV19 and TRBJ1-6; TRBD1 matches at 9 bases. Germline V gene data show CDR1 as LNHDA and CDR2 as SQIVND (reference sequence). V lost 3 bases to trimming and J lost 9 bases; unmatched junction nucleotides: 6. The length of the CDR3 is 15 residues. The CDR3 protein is CASSIVGQGGSPLHF. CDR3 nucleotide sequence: TGTGCCAGTAGTATTGTGGGACAGGGAGGTTCACCCCTCCACTTT. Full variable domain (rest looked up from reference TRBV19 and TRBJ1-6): DGGITQSPKYLFRKEGQNVTLSCEQNLNHDAMYWYRQDPGQGLRLIYYSQIVNDFQKGDIAEGYSVSREKKESFPLTVTSAQKNPTAFYLCASSIVGQGGSPLHFGNGTRLTVT.

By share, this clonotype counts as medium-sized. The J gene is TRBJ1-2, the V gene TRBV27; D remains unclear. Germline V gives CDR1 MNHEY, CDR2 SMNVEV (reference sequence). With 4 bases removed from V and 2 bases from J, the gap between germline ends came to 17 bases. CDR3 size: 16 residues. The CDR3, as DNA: TGTGCCAGCAGTTCAGCCTATGGGGAACTGAACTATGGCTACACCTTC. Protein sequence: CASSSAYGELNYGYTF.

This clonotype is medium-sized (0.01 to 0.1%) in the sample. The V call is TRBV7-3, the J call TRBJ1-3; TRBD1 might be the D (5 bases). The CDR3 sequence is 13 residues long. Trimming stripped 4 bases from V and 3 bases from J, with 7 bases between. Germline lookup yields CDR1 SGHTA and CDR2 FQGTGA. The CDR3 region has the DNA TGTGCCAGCAGCTCAGGGTTTGGAAACACCATATATTTT. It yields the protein CASSSGFGNTIYF. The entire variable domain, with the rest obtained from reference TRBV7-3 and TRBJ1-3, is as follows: GAGVSQTPSNKVTEKGKYVELRCDPISGHTALYWYRQSLGQGPEFLIYFQGTGAADDSGLPNDRFFAVRPEGSVSTLKIQRTERGDSAVYLCASSSGFGNTIYFGEGSWLTVV.